This entry concerns a single T cell receptor (beta chain). Clones were sequenced by immunoSEQ multiplex PCR, and TCRdb holds only the in-frame ones, with some missing. This table holds under 150,000 clones, roughly 91% found once. Germline V gives CDR1 SGHNT, CDR2 YENEEA. Trimming removed 0 bases at V and 7 bases at J, with 13 bases between. The CDR3 contains 15 residues. This sample was taken from a study of T cell responses to AZD1222 COVID-19 vaccine. The V and J genes are TRBV11-3 and TRBJ2-1; D perhaps matches TRBD2 (6 bases). Sequenced here: peripheral blood, sampled on day 0 of AZD1222 vaccination. This clonotype was obtained from an adult in good health. Here the CDR3 reads CASSLEGGVNNEQFF. As DNA, the CDR3 is TGTGCCAGCAGCTTAGAGGGGGGAGTTAATAATGAGCAGTTCTTC.